The T cell receptor (beta chain) described here comes from a study of cytomegalovirus exposure and HLA in healthy donors. Findings and limits, study-wide: In a later analysis, compared with equally common non-associated chains, HLA-associated beta chains were more expanded. Three CMV-associated chains were confirmed in vitro to be specific for CMV antigens.

This clone occurred a few times. As yet, its antigen is unknown. In germline, CDR1 is SGHRS, CDR2 YFSETQ. CDR3 length equals 14 residues. Between the trimmed V and J ends, which lost 1 base and 3 bases, there was a span of 10 bases. PCR employed 60 Vbeta and 13 Jbeta primers. In the original processing: The authors later counted 70 million to 80 million unique TCR beta chains, some 10 million of them shared. Sequencing was performed with immunoSEQ multiplex PCR; in TCRdb, only in-frame clones are kept and a portion is missing. That table supplies the V and J calls and clone size; D and trimming were determined from the DNA. The data hold 100,000 to 150,000 clones, with 73% observed a single time.

This TCR came from a man between 60 and 75 years old in good health and CMV-seropositive. V usage is TRBV5-1 and J usage is TRBJ1-1; possibly TRBD1 for D (5 bases). The sequenced sample consisted of PBMCs. CDR3 amino acids: CASSLWGEHTEAFF. DNA of the CDR3: TGCGCCAGCAGCTTGTGGGGGGAGCACACTGAAGCTTTCTTT.